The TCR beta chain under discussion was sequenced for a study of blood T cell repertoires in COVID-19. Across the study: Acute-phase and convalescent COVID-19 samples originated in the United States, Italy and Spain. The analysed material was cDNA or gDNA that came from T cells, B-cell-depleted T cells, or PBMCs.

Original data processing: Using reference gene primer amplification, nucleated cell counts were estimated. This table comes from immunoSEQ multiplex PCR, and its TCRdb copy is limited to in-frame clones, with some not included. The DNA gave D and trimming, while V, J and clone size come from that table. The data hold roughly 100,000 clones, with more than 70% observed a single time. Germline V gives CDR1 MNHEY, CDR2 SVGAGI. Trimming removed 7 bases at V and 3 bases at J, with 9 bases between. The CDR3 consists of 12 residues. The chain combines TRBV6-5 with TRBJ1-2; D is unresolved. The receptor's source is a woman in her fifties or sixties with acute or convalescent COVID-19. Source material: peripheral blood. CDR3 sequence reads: CASNPLDYGYTF. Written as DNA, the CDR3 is TGTGCCAGCAACCCCCTAGACTATGGCTACACCTTC.